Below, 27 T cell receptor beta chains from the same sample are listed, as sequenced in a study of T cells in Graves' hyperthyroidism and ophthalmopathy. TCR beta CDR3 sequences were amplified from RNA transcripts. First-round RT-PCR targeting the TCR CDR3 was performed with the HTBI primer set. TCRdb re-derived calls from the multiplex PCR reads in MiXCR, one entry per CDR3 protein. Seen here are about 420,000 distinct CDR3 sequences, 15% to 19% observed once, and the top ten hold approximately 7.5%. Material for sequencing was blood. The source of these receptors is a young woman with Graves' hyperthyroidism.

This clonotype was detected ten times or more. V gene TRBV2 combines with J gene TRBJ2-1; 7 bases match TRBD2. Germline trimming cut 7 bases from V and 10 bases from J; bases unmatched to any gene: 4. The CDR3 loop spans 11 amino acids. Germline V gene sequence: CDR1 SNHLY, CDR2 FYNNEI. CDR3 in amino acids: CASKKGGEQFF. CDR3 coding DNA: TGTGCCAGCAAGAAGGGAGGGGAGCAGTTCTTC. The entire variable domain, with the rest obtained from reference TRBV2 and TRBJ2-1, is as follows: EPEVTQTPSHQVTQMGQEVILRCVPISNHLYFYWYRQILGQKVEFLVSFYNNEISEKSEIFDDQFSVERPDGSNFTLKIRSTKLEDSAMYFCASKKGGEQFFGPGTRLTVL.

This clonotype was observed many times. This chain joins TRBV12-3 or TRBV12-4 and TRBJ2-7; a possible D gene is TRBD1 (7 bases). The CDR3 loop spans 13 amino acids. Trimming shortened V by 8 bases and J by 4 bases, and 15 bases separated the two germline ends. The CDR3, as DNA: TGTGCCAGCCAGGGGGACTCAAGTTACGAGCAGTACTTC. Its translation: CASQGDSSYEQYF.

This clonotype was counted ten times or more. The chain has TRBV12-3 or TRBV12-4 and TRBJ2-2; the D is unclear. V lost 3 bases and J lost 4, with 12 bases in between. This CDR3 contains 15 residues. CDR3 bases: TGTGCCAGCAGTTTTTGGTCTAGAATCACCGGGGAGCTGTTTTTT. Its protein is CASSFWSRITGELFF.

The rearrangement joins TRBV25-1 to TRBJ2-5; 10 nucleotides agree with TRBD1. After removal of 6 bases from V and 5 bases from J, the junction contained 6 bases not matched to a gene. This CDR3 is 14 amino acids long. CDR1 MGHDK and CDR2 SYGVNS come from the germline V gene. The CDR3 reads CASRLTGGRETQYF. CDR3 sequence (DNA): TGTGCCAGCAGGCTGACAGGGGGCAGGGAGACCCAGTACTTC.

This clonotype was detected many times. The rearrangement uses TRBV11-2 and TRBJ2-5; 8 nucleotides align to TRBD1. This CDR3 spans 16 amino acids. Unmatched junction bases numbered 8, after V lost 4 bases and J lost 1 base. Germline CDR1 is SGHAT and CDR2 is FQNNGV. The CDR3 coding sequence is TGTGCCAGCAGCTGGCGACAGGGGCTGGCCCAAGAGACCCAGTACTTC. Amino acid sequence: CASSWRQGLAQETQYF. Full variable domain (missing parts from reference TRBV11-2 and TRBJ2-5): EAGVAQSPRYKIIEKRQSVAFWCNPISGHATLYWYQQILGQGPKLLIQFQNNGVVDDSQLPKDRFSAERLKGVDSTLKIQPAKLEDSAVYLCASSWRQGLAQETQYFGPGTRLLVL.

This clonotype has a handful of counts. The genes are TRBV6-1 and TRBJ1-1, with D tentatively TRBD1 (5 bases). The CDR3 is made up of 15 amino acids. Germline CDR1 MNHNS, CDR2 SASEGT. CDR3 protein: CTVGPHGGMNTEAFF. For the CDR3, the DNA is TGTACCGTGGGGCCCCATGGGGGGATGAACACTGAAGCTTTCTTT.

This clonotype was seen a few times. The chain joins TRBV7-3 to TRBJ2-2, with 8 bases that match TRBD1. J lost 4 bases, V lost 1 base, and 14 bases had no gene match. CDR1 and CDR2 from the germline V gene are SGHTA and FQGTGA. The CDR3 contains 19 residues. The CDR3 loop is CASSLKPGAARGRTGELFF. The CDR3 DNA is TGTGCCAGCAGCTTAAAGCCAGGGGCGGCCAGGGGGCGCACCGGGGAGCTGTTTTTT.

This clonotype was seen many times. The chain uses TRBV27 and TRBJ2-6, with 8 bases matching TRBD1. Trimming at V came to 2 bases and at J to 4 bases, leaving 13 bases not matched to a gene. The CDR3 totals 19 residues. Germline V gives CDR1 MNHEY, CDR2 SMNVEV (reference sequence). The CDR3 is CASSLLSGGAAAGANVLTF. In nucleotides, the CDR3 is TGTGCCAGCAGTTTACTTTCAGGGGGCGCGGCGGCCGGGGCCAACGTCCTGACTTTC. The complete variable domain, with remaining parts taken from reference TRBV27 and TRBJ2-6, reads EAQVTQNPRYLITVTGKKLTVTCSQNMNHEYMSWYRQDPGLGLRQIYYSMNVEVTDKGDVPEGYKVSRKEKRNFPLILESPSPNQTSLYFCASSLLSGGAAAGANVLTFGAGSRLTVL.

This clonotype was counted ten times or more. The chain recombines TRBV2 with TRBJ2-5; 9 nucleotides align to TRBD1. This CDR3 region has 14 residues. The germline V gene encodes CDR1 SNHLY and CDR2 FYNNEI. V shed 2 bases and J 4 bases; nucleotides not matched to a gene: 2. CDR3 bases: TGTGCCAGCAGTGAAAACAGGGGGCCAGAGACCCAGTACTTC. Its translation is CASSENRGPETQYF.

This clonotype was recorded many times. The CDR3 DNA reads as TGCGCCAGCAGCAATACAGGGGACTCCTACAATGAGCAGTTCTTC. This codes for CASSNTGDSYNEQFF. The chain links TRBV5-1 to TRBJ2-1, with 7 bases lining up with TRBD1. With 4 bases clipped from V and 0 bases from J, the junction kept 4 bases outside the gene matches. This CDR3 contains 15 residues. Per the germline V gene, CDR1 is SGHRS and CDR2 is YFSETQ.

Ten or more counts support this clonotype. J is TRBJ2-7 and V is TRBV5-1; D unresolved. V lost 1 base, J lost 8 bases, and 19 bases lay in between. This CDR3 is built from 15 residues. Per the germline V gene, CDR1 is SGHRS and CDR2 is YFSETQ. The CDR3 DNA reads TGCGCCAGCAGCTTGACGAACGCCATGCCGGTGAAGCAGTACTTC. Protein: CASSLTNAMPVKQYF.

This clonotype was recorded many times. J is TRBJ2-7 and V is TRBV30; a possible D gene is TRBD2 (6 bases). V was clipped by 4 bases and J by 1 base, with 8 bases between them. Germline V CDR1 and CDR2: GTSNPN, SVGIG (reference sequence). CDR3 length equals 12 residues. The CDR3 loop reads CAWKGLSYEQYF. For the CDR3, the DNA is TGTGCCTGGAAGGGACTGTCCTACGAGCAGTACTTC.

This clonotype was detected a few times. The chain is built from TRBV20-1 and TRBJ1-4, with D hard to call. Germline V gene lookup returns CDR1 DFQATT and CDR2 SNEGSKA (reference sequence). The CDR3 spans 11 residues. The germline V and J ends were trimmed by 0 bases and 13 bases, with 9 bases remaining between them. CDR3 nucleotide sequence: TGCAGTGCTAGAGATGAAGAGGGACTGTTTTTT. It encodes CSARDEEGLFF.

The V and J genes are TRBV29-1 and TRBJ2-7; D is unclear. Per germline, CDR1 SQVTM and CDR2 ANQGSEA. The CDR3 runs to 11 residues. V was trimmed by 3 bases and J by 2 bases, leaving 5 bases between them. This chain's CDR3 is CSVENPYEQYF. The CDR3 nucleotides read TGCAGCGTTGAGAACCCCTACGAGCAGTACTTC.

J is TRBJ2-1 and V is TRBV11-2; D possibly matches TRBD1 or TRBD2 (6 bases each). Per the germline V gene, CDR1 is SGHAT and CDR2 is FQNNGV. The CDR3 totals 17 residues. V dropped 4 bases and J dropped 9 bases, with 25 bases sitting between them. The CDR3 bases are TGTGCCAGCAGCTACACTACAGGGCTAGTCGGAGGGGGTGAGCAGTTCTTC. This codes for CASSYTTGLVGGGEQFF.

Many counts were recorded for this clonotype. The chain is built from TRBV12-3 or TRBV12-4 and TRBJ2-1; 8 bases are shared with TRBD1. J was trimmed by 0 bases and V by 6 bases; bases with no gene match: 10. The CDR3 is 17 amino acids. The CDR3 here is CASRRTGWASSYNEQFF. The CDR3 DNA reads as TGTGCCAGCAGGCGGACAGGGTGGGCCAGCTCCTACAATGAGCAGTTCTTC.

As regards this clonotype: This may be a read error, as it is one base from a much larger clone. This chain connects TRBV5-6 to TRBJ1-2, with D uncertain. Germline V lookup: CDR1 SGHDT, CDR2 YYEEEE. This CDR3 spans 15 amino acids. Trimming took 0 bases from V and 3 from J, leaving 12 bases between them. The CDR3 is CASSLDRGSDYGYTF. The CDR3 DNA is TGTGCCAGCAGCTTGGATCGGGGATCGGACTATGGCTACACCTTC.

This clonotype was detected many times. CDR3 sequence reads: CASSLSSTSGVPGGTQYF. The CDR3, as DNA: TGTGCCAGCAGTTTGAGCAGTACTAGCGGGGTCCCAGGAGGTACGCAGTATTTT. This chain uses TRBV12-3 or TRBV12-4 with TRBJ2-3; 10 bases line up with TRBD2. The CDR3 is 18 residues long. The trim removed 3 bases at V and 8 bases at J, leaving 17 bases unmatched.

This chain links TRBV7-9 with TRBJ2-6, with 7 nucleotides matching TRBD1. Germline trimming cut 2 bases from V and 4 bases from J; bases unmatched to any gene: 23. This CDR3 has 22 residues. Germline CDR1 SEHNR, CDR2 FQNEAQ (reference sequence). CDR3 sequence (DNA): TGTGCCAGCAGCTTATTAGGCCGCCTTTGGGGACAGATTTATCCGGGGGCCAACGTCCTGACTTTC. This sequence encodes CASSLLGRLWGQIYPGANVLTF.

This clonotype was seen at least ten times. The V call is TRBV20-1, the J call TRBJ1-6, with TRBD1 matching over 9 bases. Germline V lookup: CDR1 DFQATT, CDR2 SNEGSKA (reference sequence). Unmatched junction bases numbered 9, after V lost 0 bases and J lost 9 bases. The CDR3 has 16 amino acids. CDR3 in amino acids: CSARDAGQGKGSPLHF. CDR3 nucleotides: TGCAGTGCTAGAGATGCAGGACAGGGGAAAGGTTCACCCCTCCACTTT.

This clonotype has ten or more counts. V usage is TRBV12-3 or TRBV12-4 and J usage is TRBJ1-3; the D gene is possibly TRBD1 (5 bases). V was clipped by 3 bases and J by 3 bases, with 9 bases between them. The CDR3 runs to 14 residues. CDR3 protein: CASSFLQGGNTIYF. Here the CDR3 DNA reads TGTGCCAGCAGTTTCCTGCAGGGTGGAAACACCATATATTTT.

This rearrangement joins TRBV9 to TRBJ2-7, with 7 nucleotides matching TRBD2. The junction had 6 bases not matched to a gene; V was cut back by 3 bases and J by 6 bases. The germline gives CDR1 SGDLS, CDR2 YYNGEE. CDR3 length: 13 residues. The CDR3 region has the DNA TGTGCCAGCAGCGCCGAGACTAGCATCGAGCAGTACTTC. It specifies CASSAETSIEQYF.

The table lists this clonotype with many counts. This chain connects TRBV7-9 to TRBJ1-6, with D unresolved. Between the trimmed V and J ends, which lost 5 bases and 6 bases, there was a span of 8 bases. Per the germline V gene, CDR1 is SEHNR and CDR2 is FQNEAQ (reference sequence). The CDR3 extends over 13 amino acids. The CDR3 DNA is TGTGCCAGCAGCCCCCAGTCTAATTCACCCCTCCACTTT. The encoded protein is CASSPQSNSPLHF.

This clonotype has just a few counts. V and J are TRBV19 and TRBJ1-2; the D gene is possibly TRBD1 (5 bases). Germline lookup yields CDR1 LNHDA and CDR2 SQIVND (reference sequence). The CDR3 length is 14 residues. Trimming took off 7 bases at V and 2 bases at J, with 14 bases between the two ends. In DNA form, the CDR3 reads TGTGCCAGTAACCGGGGCCGGGGAAACTATGGCTACACCTTC. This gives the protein CASNRGRGNYGYTF.

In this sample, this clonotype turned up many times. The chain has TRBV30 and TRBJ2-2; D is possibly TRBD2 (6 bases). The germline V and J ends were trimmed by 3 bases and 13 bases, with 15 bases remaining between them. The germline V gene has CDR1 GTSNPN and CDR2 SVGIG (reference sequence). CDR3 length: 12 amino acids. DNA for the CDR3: TGTGCCTGGAGCGAAGGGCAGGGAGGGCTGTTTTTT. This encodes CAWSEGQGGLFF.

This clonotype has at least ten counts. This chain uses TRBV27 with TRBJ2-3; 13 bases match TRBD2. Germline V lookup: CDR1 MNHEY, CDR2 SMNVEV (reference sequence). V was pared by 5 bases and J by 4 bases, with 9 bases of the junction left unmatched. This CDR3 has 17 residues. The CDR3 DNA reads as TGTGCCAGCAGTCGCCGAACTAGCGGGAGGGCCGCAGATACGCAGTATTTT. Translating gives CASSRRTSGRAADTQYF.

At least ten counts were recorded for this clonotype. CDR3 DNA: TGTGCCAGCAGCTCCGGACAGAGTGCAACTAATGAAAAACTGTTTTTT. Its protein is CASSSGQSATNEKLFF. This chain joins TRBV5-5 and TRBJ1-4, with D perhaps matching TRBD1 (6 bases). Germline CDR1 reads SGHKS; CDR2 reads YYEKEE (reference sequence). The CDR3 extends over 16 amino acids. Trimming stripped 3 bases from V and 0 bases from J, with 12 bases between. The whole variable domain, filled in from reference TRBV5-5 and TRBJ1-4, reads DAGVTQSPTHLIKTRGQQVTLRCSPISGHKSVSWYQQVLGQGPQFIFQYYEKEERGRGNFPDRFSARQFPNYSSELNVNALLLGDSALYLCASSSGQSATNEKLFFGSGTQLSVL.